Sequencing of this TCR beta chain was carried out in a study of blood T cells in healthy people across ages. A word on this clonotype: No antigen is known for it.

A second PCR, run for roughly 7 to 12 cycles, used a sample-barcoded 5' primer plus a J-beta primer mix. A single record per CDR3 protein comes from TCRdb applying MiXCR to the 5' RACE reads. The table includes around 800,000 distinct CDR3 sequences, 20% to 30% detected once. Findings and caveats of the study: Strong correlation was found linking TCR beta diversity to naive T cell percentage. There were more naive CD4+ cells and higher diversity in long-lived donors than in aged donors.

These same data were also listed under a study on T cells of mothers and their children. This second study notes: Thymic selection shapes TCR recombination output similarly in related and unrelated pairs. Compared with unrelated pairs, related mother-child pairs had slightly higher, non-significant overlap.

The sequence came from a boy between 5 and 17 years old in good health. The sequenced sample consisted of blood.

CDR3 residues: CSATRTGTKDTGELFF. CDR3 DNA: TGCAGTGCTACAAGAACAGGGACAAAGGACACCGGGGAGCTGTTTTTT. This chain joins TRBV20-1 and TRBJ2-2, with D possibly matching TRBD1 (6 bases). Trimming shortened V by 4 bases and J by 3 bases, and 18 bases separated the two germline ends. The germline CDR1 and CDR2 sequences are DFQATT and SNEGSKA (reference sequence). The CDR3 sequence is 16 residues long.